This T cell receptor (beta chain) appears in the sequencing data of a study of cytomegalovirus exposure and HLA in healthy donors. Germline loops: CDR1 MGHRA, CDR2 YSYEKL. The CDR3 covers 16 residues. After removal of 0 bases from V and 4 bases from J, the junction contained 4 bases not matched to a gene. Clones were sequenced by immunoSEQ multiplex PCR, and TCRdb holds only the in-frame ones, with some missing. In the table there are 50,000 to 80,000 clones, around 95% of which are singletons. The chain is built from TRBV4-1 and TRBJ2-1, with TRBD2 matching over 9 bases. This receptor was obtained from a woman aged 18-35 years in good health and CMV-seropositive. Sequencing used PBMCs. The CDR3 reads CASSQDLAGGYNEQFF. DNA for the CDR3: TGCGCCAGCAGCCAAGATCTGGCGGGGGGGTACAATGAGCAGTTCTTC.